This TCR beta chain was obtained from a study of T-cell reconstitution after alpha-beta-depleted transplantation in children. Germline CDR1 MNHEY, CDR2 SMNVEV (reference sequence). V lost 7 bases to trimming and J lost 0 bases, with 10 bases between them. The CDR3 runs 14 residues. This clonotype has a count of ten or more. Molecular barcoding with unique molecular identifiers was used for the TCRbeta library. One entry per CDR3 protein results from TCRdb running MiXCR on the PCR reads. Of approximately 400,000 distinct CDR3 sequences listed, approximately 10% are singletons. This material consisted of PBMCs from the stem cell graft donor, taken from the stem cell graft. The chain couples TRBV27 to TRBJ2-1; the D gene could be TRBD1 or TRBD2 (5 bases each). The receptor comes from a human donor who donated a stem cell graft to a child with acute myeloid leukemia. The CDR3 reads CASTSGSSYNEQFF. DNA of the CDR3: TGTGCCAGCACCTCAGGGAGCTCCTACAATGAGCAGTTCTTC.